Below, 2 T cell receptor beta chains from the same sample are listed, as sequenced in a study of graft-versus-host responses after intestinal transplantation. Their recognized antigens are unknown. Assay: immunoSEQ multiplex PCR; the TCRdb copy retains only in-frame clones and omits some. The sample has about 130,000 clones, just over 90% seen once. The source material was unstimulated CD4+ T cells sorted from spleen or lymph node cells, sampled before intestinal transplant. These TCRs come from a human donor who received an intestinal transplant.

J is TRBJ2-2 and V is TRBV18; D is undetermined. The length of the CDR3 is 15 residues. CDR1 KGHSH and CDR2 LQKENI come from the germline V gene. Trimming left V 4 bases short and J 0 bases short, with 9 bases between. The CDR3 region is CASSRGLANTGELFF. Written as DNA, the CDR3 is TGTGCCAGCTCACGGGGTCTCGCGAACACCGGGGAGCTGTTTTTT.

This clone was seen a handful of times. The chain couples TRBV4-1 to TRBJ2-7, with D perhaps matching TRBD2 (6 bases). Germline CDR1 and CDR2: MGHRA and YSYEKL. This CDR3 has 17 amino acids. Trimming pared 2 bases from V and 3 bases from J, leaving 20 bases between. In nucleotides, the CDR3 is TGCGCCAGCAGCCAATTCATCGCGGGATACTCCCTCTACGAGCAGTACTTC. Encoded protein: CASSQFIAGYSLYEQYF.